The 26 T cell receptor beta chains below all came from one sample that was sequenced in a study of CD8+ T cells in alopecia areata. Treatment indicated: oral pan-JAK inhibitor, 5-10 mg twice daily. The study team obtained lesional scalp punch biopsies and peripheral blood from alopecia areata patients. The authors extracted RNA and reverse transcribed it into cDNA as the sequencing template. TCRdb's copy holds only in-frame clones and misses some; the assay was immunoSEQ multiplex PCR. The sample records approximately 18,000 clones, 50% to 75% being singletons. Specimen: skin, collected at week 4, from a patient treated with tofacitinib. Receptors were obtained from a human donor with alopecia areata.

This chain connects TRBV6-5 to TRBJ2-3; D ambiguous. Trimming took 7 bases from V and 5 from J, leaving 16 bases between them. The CDR3 spans 14 residues. Germline values: CDR1 MNHEY, CDR2 SVGAGI. CDR3 residues: CASKDSLDRDTQYF. Written as DNA, the CDR3 is TGTGCCAGCAAAGATTCCCTGGATAGAGATACGCAGTATTTT.

The CDR3 DNA sequence: TGTGCCAGCAGTAGAAGGGGACTAGCGGGAGAAGAGACCCAGTACTTC. Translating it yields CASSRRGLAGEETQYF. The chain joins TRBV27 to TRBJ2-5, with 14 positions matching TRBD2. The CDR3 contains 16 residues. The V and J ends lost 5 bases and 3 bases, in that order; junction bases with no gene match: 5. In germline, CDR1 is MNHEY, CDR2 SMNVEV (reference sequence).

The chain is built from TRBV19 and TRBJ1-3; weak D call: TRBD1 (5 bases). Trimming shortened V by 4 bases and J by 0 bases, and 10 bases separated the two germline ends. Germline assignment: CDR1 LNHDA and CDR2 SQIVND (reference sequence). The CDR3 has 15 amino acids. CDR3 sequence: CASSRGPISGNTIYF. As DNA, the CDR3 is TGTGCCAGTAGTAGGGGACCGATCTCTGGAAACACCATATATTTT.

Notes on this clone: At one boundary the junction diverges from the germline segment, which might be a read error. The chain joins TRBV7-7 to TRBJ1-4; TRBD1 is a possible D gene (5 bases). The germline V gene has CDR1 SSHAT and CDR2 FNYEAQ (reference sequence). This CDR3 has 15 amino acids. CDR3 protein: CASSATVATNEKLFF. CDR3 sequence (DNA): TGTGCTAGCAGCGCGACAGTGGCAACTAATGAAAAACTGTTTTTT.

The J gene is TRBJ2-7, the V gene TRBV20-1; no clear D. The CDR3 covers 11 residues. CDR1 is DFQATT, CDR2 SNEGSKA, per germline (reference sequence). V lost 5 bases and J 1 base, leaving 6 bases between the germline ends. The CDR3, as DNA: TGCAGTGCTGATATATCCTACGAGCAGTACTTC. Translated: CSADISYEQYF.

The chain links TRBV4-1 to TRBJ1-5; TRBD1 matches 8 bases. The CDR3 extends over 15 amino acids. V lost 2 bases to trimming and J lost 5 bases; unmatched junction nucleotides: 5. The germline gives CDR1 MGHRA, CDR2 YSYEKL. The CDR3 region has the DNA TGCGCCAGCAGCCAATCCGGGACAGGACATCAGCCCCAGCATTTT. Its translation is CASSQSGTGHQPQHF.

The rearrangement links TRBV6-5 to TRBJ1-1; TRBD1 agrees at 8 bases. Germline V gene lookup returns CDR1 MNHEY and CDR2 SVGAGI. The V segment lost 6 bases and the J segment 1 base; nucleotides outside the gene matches: 4. The CDR3 contains 14 residues. DNA of the CDR3: TGTGCCAGCAGAACCGGACAGGGGAACACTGAAGCTTTCTTT. Amino acid sequence: CASRTGQGNTEAFF.

The chain has TRBV2 and TRBJ1-5, with 8 bases matching TRBD1. Trimming removed 6 bases from V and 3 bases from J; junction bases left unmatched: 10. Germline V CDR1 and CDR2: SNHLY, FYNNEI. This CDR3 is 16 amino acids long. CDR3 sequence (DNA): TGTGCCAGCAGCGGGGTGGGGACAGGCTTCAATCAGCCCCAGCATTTT. It codes for CASSGVGTGFNQPQHF.

The V call is TRBV10-3, the J call TRBJ1-4, with 9 bases aligning to TRBD1. The CDR3 loop spans 13 amino acids. The trim removed 0 bases at V and 11 bases at J, leaving 1 base unmatched. Germline loops: CDR1 ENHRY, CDR2 SYGVKD. CDR3 sequence: CAISESTGGKLFF. In DNA, the CDR3 is TGTGCCATCAGTGAGTCGACAGGGGGGAAACTGTTTTTT.

This chain connects TRBV12-5 to TRBJ2-3, with 8 bases identical to TRBD2. The CDR3 consists of 14 residues. Germline loops: CDR1 LGHNT, CDR2 FRNRAP. With 5 bases clipped from V and 0 bases from J, the junction kept 1 base outside the gene matches. In DNA, the CDR3 is TGTGCTAGTGGTCGGGGGGGGAGCACAGATACGCAGTATTTT. Protein product: CASGRGGSTDTQYF.

V is TRBV7-9 and J is TRBJ1-2, with 8 bases that match TRBD1. This CDR3 spans 14 amino acids. The ends lost 2 bases at V and 3 bases at J; junction bases unmatched: 2. Per germline, CDR1 SEHNR and CDR2 FQNEAQ (reference sequence). This CDR3 is CASSLRGQDYGYTF. CDR3 nucleotides: TGTGCCAGCAGCTTACGGGGACAGGACTATGGCTACACCTTC.

This clone has more than one count but fewer than ten. The J gene is TRBJ1-5, the V gene TRBV19; D ambiguous. The CDR3 has 14 amino acids. Germline CDR1 reads LNHDA; CDR2 reads SQIVND (reference sequence). Trimming shortened V by 5 bases and J by 1 base, and 9 bases separated the two germline ends. The CDR3 DNA follows: TGTGCCAGTAGTTGGAAACAAAGCAATCAGCCCCAGCATTTT. This encodes CASSWKQSNQPQHF.

This clone was observed a handful of times. The V call is TRBV7-6, the J call TRBJ2-3, with 10 bases identical to TRBD2. Germline assignment: CDR1 SGHVS and CDR2 FNYEAQ. The CDR3 has 17 amino acids. The trim removed 5 bases at V and 6 bases at J, leaving 14 bases unmatched. CDR3 loop: CASSNLGLAGEGDTQYF. CDR3 nucleotides: TGTGCCAGCAGCAACTTGGGGCTAGCGGGGGAAGGGGATACGCAGTATTTT.

The table lists this clone with a few counts. Other nucleotide sequences from this sample produce the same CDR3. V is TRBV29-1 and J is TRBJ2-7; 9 bases fit TRBD1. Looked up from germline, CDR1 is SQVTM and CDR2 is ANQGSEA. The CDR3 consists of 13 residues. V lost 5 bases and J lost 4; bases outside the gene matches: 6. DNA of the CDR3: TGCAGCGTTCCGGACAGGGGTGGTTACGAGCAGTACTTC. As protein: CSVPDRGGYEQYF.

The chain couples TRBV25-1 to TRBJ2-6; a possible D gene is TRBD1 (5 bases). The CDR3 sequence is 18 residues long. Germline CDR1 MGHDK, CDR2 SYGVNS. V shed 5 bases and J shed 5 bases, with 22 bases lying between them. As DNA, the CDR3 is TGTGCCAGCAGTCTAGTGCAAACTGGACAAAGTCGGGCCAACGTCCTGACTTTC. Protein: CASSLVQTGQSRANVLTF.

V gene TRBV7-6 combines with J gene TRBJ2-2, with D tentatively TRBD2 (6 bases). The germline CDR1 and CDR2 sequences are SGHVS and FNYEAQ. The CDR3 contains 13 residues. The CDR3, as DNA: TGTGCTACCAGAGCGGGGAACACCGGGGAGCTGTTTTTT. Its protein is CATRAGNTGELFF.

This sequence joins TRBV4-3 and TRBJ1-2, with D uncertain. Germline V gene lookup returns CDR1 LGHNA and CDR2 YSLEER. This CDR3 is 12 amino acids long. Trimming stripped 1 base from V and 2 bases from J, with 2 bases between. The CDR3 sequence is CASSQGNYGYTF. In DNA form, the CDR3 reads TGCGCCAGCAGCCAAGGGAACTATGGCTACACCTTC.

V is TRBV7-4 and J is TRBJ2-2; D might be TRBD1 or TRBD2, each matching 5 bases. This CDR3 contains 14 residues. V was trimmed by 0 bases and J by 3 bases, leaving 5 bases between them. Germline V gene data show CDR1 as SGHVT and CDR2 as SQSDAQ. CDR3 sequence reads: CASSLAGDTGELFF. Written as DNA, the CDR3 is TGTGCCAGCAGCTTAGCGGGGGACACCGGGGAGCTGTTTTTT.

This clone was counted once. The chain links TRBV30 to TRBJ1-6; 8 nucleotides agree with TRBD1. The trim removed 3 bases at V and 8 bases at J, leaving 3 bases unmatched. This CDR3 has 13 residues. CDR1 and CDR2 (germline): GTSNPN, SVGIG (reference sequence). This CDR3 reads CAWRDRVYSPLHF. The CDR3 DNA reads as TGTGCCTGGAGGGACAGGGTTTATTCACCCCTCCACTTT.

With regard to this clone: Distinct nucleotide sequences in the sample also encode this CDR3. V is TRBV6-1 and J is TRBJ1-2, with 7 positions matching TRBD1. Germline CDR1 is MNHNS and CDR2 is SASEGT. The V and J ends lost 3 bases and 2 bases, in that order; junction bases with no gene match: 6. This CDR3 has 15 amino acids. The CDR3, as DNA: TGTGCCAGCAGTGAGGGGGGGACAGCAAACTATGGCTACACCTTC. Translation: CASSEGGTANYGYTF.

The chain is built from TRBV5-6 and TRBJ1-2; D not resolved. The CDR3 totals 12 residues. V was shortened by 4 bases and J by 4 bases, with 8 bases between the two germline ends. Germline V gene sequence: CDR1 SGHDT, CDR2 YYEEEE. CDR3 DNA sequence: TGTGCCAGCAGCCGGGCCCTCTATGGCTACACCTTC. Amino acids: CASSRALYGYTF.

In this sample, this clone turned up a few times. The gene calls are TRBV2 and TRBJ2-5; D gene uncertain. Germline assignment: CDR1 SNHLY and CDR2 FYNNEI. V lost 6 bases, J lost 2 bases, and 13 bases lay in between. The CDR3 spans 14 residues. Here the CDR3 DNA reads TGTGCCAGCAGCTGGCAAGGCAGGCAAGAGACCCAGTACTTC. Translation gives CASSWQGRQETQYF.

This chain connects TRBV4-1 to TRBJ2-7, with 7 positions matching TRBD2. The ends lost 6 bases at V and 2 bases at J; junction bases unmatched: 10. Germline-derived CDR1 and CDR2 are MGHRA and YSYEKL. The length of the CDR3 is 15 residues. CDR3 bases: TGCGCCAGCAGGTCCAGCGGGACGGACCCCTACGAGCAGTACTTC. Amino acids: CASRSSGTDPYEQYF.

The J gene is TRBJ1-6, the V gene TRBV9, with D perhaps matching TRBD1 (5 bases). The V gene's germline CDR1 is SGDLS and CDR2 YYNGEE. V was cut by 1 base and J by 2 bases, with 10 bases left in between. CDR3 length: 16 amino acids. CDR3 protein: CASSVFGTAYNSPLHF. Written as DNA, the CDR3 is TGTGCCAGCAGCGTATTCGGGACTGCCTATAATTCACCCCTCCACTTT.

The rearrangement joins TRBV4-1 to TRBJ2-3; 11 bases align to TRBD2. The CDR3 runs 16 residues. Germline V gene data show CDR1 as MGHRA and CDR2 as YSYEKL. V lost 1 base and J lost 1; bases outside the gene matches: 1. The CDR3 coding sequence is TGCGCCAGCAGCCAAGTACTAGCGGGGGGCACAGATACGCAGTATTTT. Translation: CASSQVLAGGTDTQYF.

This chain links TRBV29-1 with TRBJ2-3; 7 bases map to TRBD2. The V gene's germline CDR1 is SQVTM and CDR2 ANQGSEA. The J segment lost 0 bases and the V segment lost 0 bases, leaving 3 bases of the junction unmatched. This CDR3 is built from 15 residues. The CDR3 loop is CSVEDRGGSTDTQYF. In nucleotides, the CDR3 is TGCAGCGTTGAAGATCGCGGGGGTAGCACAGATACGCAGTATTTT.